This T cell receptor (beta chain) was obtained from a study of T cell responses to AZD1222 COVID-19 vaccine (dated by TCRdb to the early 2020s). In the study overall: AZD1222 recipients whose second dose came at about 4 weeks and those whose second dose came at about 12 weeks were combined into one group, since spike-specific TCR depth and breadth did not differ between the two schedules. A total of more than 230 trial participants underwent TCR sequencing, of whom 207 received two doses of AZD1222 and some 26 received two doses of the MenACWY control vaccine. Trial participants were enrolled by age into subgroups of 18-55, 56-69 and 70-plus years, and about 150, 27 and 61 TCR-sequenced participants, respectively, were included in these subgroups. General conclusions and limits of the study: Conclusions about previously exposed vaccinees are limited, since just 6 or 7 AZD1222 recipients were seropositive for SARS-CoV-2 at baseline. A significant rise in spike-specific TCR breadth and depth was observed after two AZD1222 doses relative to day 0 and relative to MenACWY recipients. Participants were mostly white British, with more females than males. The authors suggested clonal diversity may have been underestimated. Vaccine-associated CD4 TCRs spanned the whole spike protein, with dominant responses in regions 160-218 and 743-854. Reportedly, close to half of the unique spike-specific TCRs recognized epitopes lying outside the regions that are mutated in the B.1.351 and B.1.1.7 variants. Because no samples from the day 14 peak response were available, repertoires could be characterized only after the peak T cell response. The 56-69-year group was small, and its depth increase did not reach significance, likely because of low power.

Notes on this clone: What antigen it recognizes has not been identified. Base qualities were left out, and no much larger clone turns up one base away.

Relative to germline, V is 5 bases shorter and J is 11 bases shorter, with 10 bases between their ends. Inclusive of the bounding cysteine and phenylalanine, the CDR3 is 11 residues long. The kept DNA is CDR3 alone, 33 bases in frame from the first base. The germline V gene (reference sequence) supplies CDR1 GTSNPN and CDR2 SVGIG. The CDR3 regions of human TCRbeta chains were subjected to immunosequencing. Concerning the study's data processing: Repertoire TCRs were checked for matches against a reference library of SARS-CoV-2-specific TCRs that had been generated using the MIRA antigen-specificity platform. Breadth was defined as the fraction of unique TCRs that were SARS-CoV-2-associated. Depth was defined as the fraction of total T cells that were SARS-CoV-2-associated. Using the MIRA data, every spike-specific TCR was mapped to the spike region that the TCR reacted to and assigned to either a CD4 or a CD8 class. Log10-transformed breadth and depth values were compared by one-way ANOVA with Sidak's multiple comparisons tests. TCRdb mirrors the immuneACCESS table, restricted to in-frame sequences. Some clones are absent from its copies; in checked studies, under half trace to an unresolved V gene, and the reason for the others is unknown. V, J and clone size are taken as reported in that table, and D and trimming were inferred from the DNA itself. Across this sample there are 150,000 to 200,000 clones, with roughly 92% seen only once. Of the sample, 1.3% is held by the ten largest clones.

According to the study, the label for this sample's time point signals: baseline before first vaccination. Vaccinee samples came from UK trials COV001 and COV002, including a single-blind randomized controlled phase 2/3 trial of AZD1222 (ChAdOx1 nCoV-19) in healthy adults. Trial participant PBMC samples were collected at day 0 and day 28 after the second dose for TCRbeta chain sequencing. This chain is built from TRBV30 and TRBJ1-6; a weak D assignment points to TRBD1 (5 bases agree). The TCR sequence derives from an adult in good health. Sequenced here: peripheral blood, sampled on day 0 of AZD1222 vaccination. This receptor carries the CDR3 CAWEVGPPLHF. The DNA sequence follows: TGTGCCTGGGAAGTGGGGCCACCCCTCCACTTT. The reference TRBV30 and TRBJ1-6 proteins fill in what lies around the CDR3, so the full variable domain reads SQTIHQWPATLVQPVGSPLSLECTVEGTSNPNLYWYRQAAGRGLQLLFYSVGIGQISSEVPQNLSASRPQDRQFILSSKKLLLSDSGFYLCAWEVGPPLHFGNGTRLTVT.